The rows below give T cell receptor beta chains drawn from one sample of a study of blood T cells in healthy people across ages. TCRdb passed the 5' RACE reads through MiXCR, listing each CDR3 protein once. The data hold approximately 1.5 million distinct CDR3 sequences, with around 35% observed a single time. What was sequenced was blood. These receptors all come from a woman aged 30 to 39 in good health. Both conserved end residues are part of each CDR3. The order of the fields is V gene, J gene, CDR3 protein.

TRBV9	TRBJ2-2	CASSVESAGGLGELFF
TRBV20-1	TRBJ1-1	CSARDLSGAEPEAFF
TRBV27	TRBJ1-1	CASSLIGQENTEAFF
TRBV6-1	TRBJ1-1	CANRAGQEEAFF
TRBV5-1	TRBJ2-7	CASSLVVGPAYEQYF
TRBV21-1	TRBJ1-1	CASSKGQGDITPTCAEAFF
TRBV7-9	TRBJ1-2	CASSSTGQGAFYGYTF
TRBV6-6	TRBJ2-7	CASSPLASYEQYF
TRBV6-1	TRBJ2-5	CASSERLRETQYF
TRBV3-1	.	CASSQSGGQQETQYF
TRBV7-2	TRBJ2-5	CAGRVSGGSRTQYF
TRBV3-1	TRBJ2-7	CASSQDQAGAGIKSAYEQYF
TRBV6-5	TRBJ1-2	CASKTVNYGYTF
TRBV12-1	TRBJ2-3	CASSSGARRTDTQYF
TRBV12-3/TRBV12-4	TRBJ1-2	CASSSLAETGPGSDGYTF
TRBV28	TRBJ2-7	CASSYGTGEYEQYF
TRBV2	TRBJ2-3	CASSENPDTQYF
TRBV7-2	TRBJ2-3	CASSRQRGNTDTQYF
TRBV13	TRBJ1-2	CASSTKGQAYGYTF
TRBV27	TRBJ2-7	CASSISGPSYEQYF
TRBV5-1	TRBJ1-1	CASRWTGGDTEAFF
TRBV7-8	TRBJ2-1	CASSLVTAGEQFF
TRBV27	TRBJ2-3	CASSSGVYTQYF
TRBV6-5	TRBJ2-7	CASSLGEAGFEQYF
TRBV24-1	TRBJ2-1	CATSDFLAGAYNEQFF
TRBV6-6	TRBJ1-2	CASSYSGDTGDYGYTF
TRBV5-1	TRBJ2-2	CASSSGQGAPGELFF
TRBV30	TRBJ2-1	CAALGPLKQFF
TRBV30	TRBJ2-3	CAWSVGQGLTDTQYF
TRBV9	TRBJ2-6	CASSPRGNVGSGANVLTF
TRBV4-1	TRBJ2-3	CASSQVGDTQYF
TRBV20-1	TRBJ2-1	CSAISGRNRNELFF
TRBV29-1	TRBJ1-5	CSVVGMEDQPQHF
TRBV4-1	TRBJ1-2	CASSQEVRGPYGYTF
TRBV3-1	TRBJ2-5	CASSRGQEGEQYF
TRBV27	TRBJ2-3	CASSYGVTSTDTQYF
TRBV4-1	TRBJ2-7	CASSQDRTGLSEQYF
TRBV7-9	TRBJ2-7	CASSSKGLLYEQYF
TRBV3-1	.	CASSQGWGGETQYF
TRBV5-5	TRBJ1-5	CASSRQPQHF
TRBV3-1	TRBJ2-1	CASSRIAGPARGEQFF
TRBV5-1	TRBJ2-2	CASEPQDTGELFF
TRBV12-3/TRBV12-4	TRBJ2-3	CASSSSLHTQYF
TRBV20-1	TRBJ2-7	CSANGQHYEQYF
TRBV7-6	TRBJ2-5	CASSFSSRDGGGETQYF